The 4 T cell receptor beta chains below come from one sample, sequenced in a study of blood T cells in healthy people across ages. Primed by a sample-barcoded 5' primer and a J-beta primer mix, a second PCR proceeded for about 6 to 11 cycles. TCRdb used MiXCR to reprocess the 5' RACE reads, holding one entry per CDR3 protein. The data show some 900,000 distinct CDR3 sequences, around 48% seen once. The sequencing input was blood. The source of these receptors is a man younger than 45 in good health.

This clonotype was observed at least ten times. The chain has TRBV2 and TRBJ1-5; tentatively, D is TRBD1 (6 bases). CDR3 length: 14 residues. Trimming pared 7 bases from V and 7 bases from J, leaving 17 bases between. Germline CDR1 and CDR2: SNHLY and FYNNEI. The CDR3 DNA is TGTGCCAGCAACCCCGGGGGGCTGGGGCAGCCCCAGCATTTT. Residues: CASNPGGLGQPQHF.

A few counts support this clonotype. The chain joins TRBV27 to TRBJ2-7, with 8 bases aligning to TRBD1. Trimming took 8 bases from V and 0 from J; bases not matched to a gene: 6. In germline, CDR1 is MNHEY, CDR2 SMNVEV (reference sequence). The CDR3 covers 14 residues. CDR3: CASGLRGLSYEQYF. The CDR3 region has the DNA TGTGCCAGCGGACTCAGGGGGCTCTCCTACGAGCAGTACTTC.

CDR3 in DNA: TGTGCCAGTGTACAGGCAACTAATGAAAAACTGTTTTTT. This gives the protein CASVQATNEKLFF. The chain links TRBV6-1 to TRBJ1-4, with a possible D match to TRBD1 (5 bases). The CDR3 sequence is 13 residues long. Per the germline V gene, CDR1 is MNHNS and CDR2 is SASEGT. Trimming removed 9 bases at V and 0 bases at J, with 8 bases between.

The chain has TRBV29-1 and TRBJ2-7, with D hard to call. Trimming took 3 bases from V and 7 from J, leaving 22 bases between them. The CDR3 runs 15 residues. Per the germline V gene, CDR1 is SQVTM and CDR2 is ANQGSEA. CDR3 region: CSVDSRWGSSNEQYF. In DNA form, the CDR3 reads TGCAGCGTTGACTCCCGGTGGGGTTCATCCAATGAGCAGTACTTC.